These 26 T cell receptor beta chains were sequenced from one sample in a study of follicular helper T cells after annual influenza vaccination. The time point was: 2015-2016 season, pre-vaccination. Repertoires were generated with immunoSEQ multiplex PCR, while TCRdb's copy carries only in-frame clones and drops some. This sample has a few thousand clones, with approximately 80% found just once. The specimen was CXCR5+ CD38- circulating T follicular helper cells from blood, collected on the day of influenza vaccination. Regarding subset: circulating Tfh, non-naive CD4+CXCR5+PD-1+ (ICOS+CD38+ or ICOS-CD38-). The receptors shown here come from an adult who received the influenza vaccine.

V usage is TRBV6-5 and J usage is TRBJ1-4, with a tentative D call TRBD1 (6 bases). The CDR3 has 14 amino acids. CDR1 and CDR2 (germline): MNHEY, SVGAGI. Trimming removed 5 bases at V and 8 bases at J, with 15 bases between. The CDR3 sequence is CASSNREFEEKLFF. DNA for the CDR3: TGTGCCAGCAGTAACAGGGAATTTGAGGAAAAACTGTTTTTT.

The rearrangement links TRBV19 to TRBJ2-2; 7 bases align to TRBD1. The CDR3 is made up of 12 amino acids. V was pared by 6 bases and J by 7 bases, with 2 bases of the junction left unmatched. Germline V gives CDR1 LNHDA, CDR2 SQIVND (reference sequence). As DNA, the CDR3 is TGTGCCAGTAGCCGACAGGGCGGGGAGCTGTTTTTT. It translates to CASSRQGGELFF.

The chain couples TRBV9 to TRBJ2-2, with D tentatively TRBD2 (6 bases). The germline gives CDR1 SGDLS, CDR2 YYNGEE. The CDR3 covers 15 residues. The V end lost 3 bases, the J end lost 5 bases, and 14 bases lay between the germline ends. CDR3: CASSDGTLRTGELFF. CDR3 coding DNA: TGTGCCAGCAGCGACGGGACTCTTAGGACCGGGGAGCTGTTTTTT.

J is TRBJ1-3 and V is TRBV5-1; D may be TRBD1 (5 bases). V shed 5 bases and J shed 0 bases, with 12 bases lying between them. This CDR3 is built from 15 residues. Germline V gene sequence: CDR1 SGHRS, CDR2 YFSETQ. The CDR3, as DNA: TGCGCCAGCAGGCGATTCGGGGGCTCTGGAAACACCATATATTTT. As protein: CASRRFGGSGNTIYF. The full variable domain, rest sourced from reference TRBV5-1 and TRBJ1-3, is KAGVTQTPRYLIKTRGQQVTLSCSPISGHRSVSWYQQTPGQGLQFLFEYFSETQRNKGNFPGRFSGRQFSNSRSEMNVSTLELGDSALYLCASRRFGGSGNTIYFGEGSWLTVV.

This clone was recorded a few times. The chain carries TRBV2 and TRBJ2-1, with a tentative D call TRBD2 (6 bases). This CDR3 comprises 13 residues. Germline lookup yields CDR1 SNHLY and CDR2 FYNNEI. The V end was cut by 4 bases, the J end by 6 bases, with 10 bases between. CDR3 loop: CASSAQGGNEQFF. CDR3 DNA sequence: TGTGCCAGCAGTGCCCAGGGAGGCAATGAGCAGTTCTTC.

The chain links TRBV5-4 to TRBJ2-2, with TRBD1 as a possible D gene (5 bases). The CDR3 is 17 amino acids. Trimming shortened V by 4 bases and J by 0 bases, and 16 bases separated the two germline ends. Germline CDR1 SGHNT, CDR2 YYREEE (reference sequence). The CDR3: CASSRWGYRANTGELFF. The CDR3 region has the DNA TGTGCCAGCAGCCGTTGGGGCTACCGGGCGAACACCGGGGAGCTGTTTTTT. The variable domain in full, with the rest retrieved from reference TRBV5-4 and TRBJ2-2, is ETGVTQSPTHLIKTRGQQVTLRCSSQSGHNTVSWYQQALGQGPQFIFQYYREEENGRGNFPPRFSGLQFPNYSSELNVNALELDDSALYLCASSRWGYRANTGELFFGEGSRLTVL.

The rearrangement uses TRBV5-1 and TRBJ1-2; 9 nucleotides match TRBD1. CDR1 is SGHRS and CDR2 is YFSETQ in the germline V gene. The CDR3 is made up of 16 amino acids. The ends lost 3 bases at V and 4 bases at J; junction bases unmatched: 10. CDR3 DNA sequence: TGCGCCAGCAGCTCCTCCGGGACAGGGCTGTTCTATGGCTACACCTTC. Protein product: CASSSSGTGLFYGYTF.

The rearrangement links TRBV20-1 to TRBJ2-3; 7 positions match TRBD2. The J segment lost 6 bases and the V segment lost 3 bases, leaving 0 bases of the junction unmatched. The CDR3 has 11 amino acids. The V gene's germline CDR1 is DFQATT and CDR2 SNEGSKA (reference sequence). CDR3 sequence reads: CSARGGDTQYF. CDR3 sequence (DNA): TGCAGTGCTAGGGGGGGGGATACGCAGTATTTT.

The rearrangement joins TRBV6-1 to TRBJ1-1; D not resolved. The germline V gene encodes CDR1 MNHNS and CDR2 SASEGT. The CDR3 consists of 13 residues. V was clipped by 7 bases and J by 7 bases, with 16 bases between them. In nucleotides, the CDR3 is TGTGCCAGCACTGAGGGATTTAATGGTGAAGCTTTCTTT. Amino acids: CASTEGFNGEAFF.

The chain recombines TRBV7-3 with TRBJ2-1; D is uncertain. Per germline, CDR1 SGHTA and CDR2 FQGTGA. This CDR3 spans 13 amino acids. Trimming took off 5 bases at V and 5 bases at J, with 10 bases between the two ends. DNA of the CDR3: TGTGCCAGCAGCCCCCGGCATCACAATGAGCAGTTCTTC. Translating gives CASSPRHHNEQFF.

The sample holds one count of this clone. The rearrangement uses TRBV5-1 and TRBJ2-7; 10 bases are shared with TRBD1. Germline V CDR1 and CDR2: SGHRS, YFSETQ. The V segment lost 4 bases and the J segment 6 bases; nucleotides outside the gene matches: 10. The CDR3 covers 15 residues. CDR3 loop: CASSPVGQGIREQYF. The CDR3 DNA is TGCGCCAGCAGCCCGGTGGGACAGGGGATCCGCGAGCAGTACTTC.

V and J are TRBV2 and TRBJ1-5; 9 nucleotides agree with TRBD1. Losses at the gene ends were 0 bases for V and 15 bases for J; bases not matched to a gene: 3. Germline CDR1 and CDR2: SNHLY and FYNNEI. The CDR3 runs 12 residues. CDR3 nucleotide sequence: TGTGCCAGCAGTGAAGCTGGGGACAGGGTGCATTTT. It translates to CASSEAGDRVHF. The variable domain in full, with the rest retrieved from reference TRBV2 and TRBJ1-5, is EPEVTQTPSHQVTQMGQEVILRCVPISNHLYFYWYRQILGQKVEFLVSFYNNEISEKSEIFDDQFSVERPDGSNFTLKIRSTKLEDSAMYFCASSEAGDRVHFGDGTRLSIL.

This clone was detected once. The V and J genes are TRBV7-2 and TRBJ2-3, with 9 bases matching TRBD2. This CDR3 spans 14 amino acids. The germline gives CDR1 SGHTA, CDR2 FQGNSA. V shed 1 base and J 14 bases; nucleotides not matched to a gene: 10. The CDR3 is CASSLVVGGGDWYF. The DNA of the CDR3 is TGTGCCAGCAGCTTAGTCGTTGGCGGGGGGGATTGGTATTTT.

The chain links TRBV6-6 to TRBJ2-7, with 7 bases identical to TRBD1. CDR3 length equals 13 residues. The junction had 5 bases not matched to a gene; V was cut back by 7 bases and J by 2 bases. Germline loops: CDR1 MNHNY, CDR2 SVGAGI (reference sequence). The CDR3 loop is CASNGDSTYEQYF. CDR3 sequence (DNA): TGTGCCAGCAATGGGGACAGCACCTACGAGCAGTACTTC.

The table lists this clone with a count of one. The chain employs TRBV9 and TRBJ2-1; 8 bases align to TRBD2. This CDR3 has 13 residues. The ends lost 2 bases at V and 8 bases at J; junction bases unmatched: 3. Germline V lookup: CDR1 SGDLS, CDR2 YYNGEE. This chain's CDR3 is CASSVSGDDEQFF. CDR3 sequence (DNA): TGTGCCAGCAGCGTTAGCGGGGATGATGAGCAGTTCTTC.

The rearrangement joins TRBV5-1 to TRBJ2-3, with 12 bases lining up with TRBD2. CDR1 is SGHRS and CDR2 is YFSETQ in the germline V gene. V lost 0 bases, J lost 4 bases, and 9 bases stayed unmatched. This CDR3 comprises 18 residues. The CDR3 coding sequence is TGCGCCAGCAGCTTGGCGACTAGCGGGAGTTTGGATGCAGATACGCAGTATTTT. It is translated as CASSLATSGSLDADTQYF. Variable domain in full (rest from reference TRBV5-1 and TRBJ2-3): KAGVTQTPRYLIKTRGQQVTLSCSPISGHRSVSWYQQTPGQGLQFLFEYFSETQRNKGNFPGRFSGRQFSNSRSEMNVSTLELGDSALYLCASSLATSGSLDADTQYFGPGTRLTVL.

The genes are TRBV19 and TRBJ1-5; D perhaps matches TRBD1 (6 bases). Trimming took off 2 bases at V and 5 bases at J, with 13 bases between the two ends. CDR3 length equals 15 residues. In germline, CDR1 is LNHDA, CDR2 SQIVND (reference sequence). Written as DNA, the CDR3 is TGTGCCAGTAGTATAAAGAGGGGGGAACATCAGCCCCAGCATTTT. Translated, it gives CASSIKRGEHQPQHF. Complete variable domain (other parts from reference TRBV19 and TRBJ1-5): DGGITQSPKYLFRKEGQNVTLSCEQNLNHDAMYWYRQDPGQGLRLIYYSQIVNDFQKGDIAEGYSVSREKKESFPLTVTSAQKNPTAFYLCASSIKRGEHQPQHFGDGTRLSIL.

This clone showed up just a few times. Here the CDR3 reads CASSSSPRAGVADTQYF. The CDR3 DNA reads TGTGCCAGCAGCTCCAGCCCTCGGGCGGGGGTCGCAGATACGCAGTATTTT. V gene TRBV14 combines with J gene TRBJ2-3, with 7 bases lining up with TRBD2. Looked up from germline, CDR1 is SGHDN and CDR2 is FVKESK. V shed 5 bases and J 4 bases; nucleotides not matched to a gene: 15. The CDR3 runs to 17 residues.

CDR3: CASRLTGGGTEAFF. In DNA, the CDR3 is TGTGCCAGCAGACTCACAGGGGGCGGCACTGAAGCTTTCTTT. The chain couples TRBV4-2 to TRBJ1-1; 9 bases line up with TRBD1. CDR1 and CDR2 (germline): LGHNA, YNFKEQ. The CDR3 consists of 14 residues. The ends lost 6 bases at V and 4 bases at J; junction bases unmatched: 6.

The chain uses TRBV19 and TRBJ2-2; D unresolved. The CDR3 runs to 13 residues. V gave up 2 bases and J gave up 8 bases, with 9 bases separating them. Per germline, CDR1 LNHDA and CDR2 SQIVND (reference sequence). CDR3 in amino acids: CASSIQTEGELFF. CDR3 in DNA: TGTGCCAGTAGTATACAGACTGAGGGGGAGCTGTTTTTT.

CDR3 in amino acids: CASSDTGQRYSNQPQHF. The CDR3 coding sequence is TGTGCCAGCAGCGATACGGGACAGAGATATAGCAATCAGCCCCAGCATTTT. V is TRBV28 and J is TRBJ1-5; 7 nucleotides agree with TRBD1. CDR1 is MDHEN and CDR2 is SYDVKM in the germline V gene. This CDR3 contains 17 residues. The V gene end was trimmed by 6 bases and the J gene end by 0 bases; junction bases not matched to a gene: 11. The whole variable domain, filled in from reference TRBV28 and TRBJ1-5, reads DVKVTQSSRYLVKRTGEKVFLECVQDMDHENMFWYRQDPGLGLRLIYFSYDVKMKEKGDIPEGYSVSREKKERFSLILESASTNQTSMYLCASSDTGQRYSNQPQHFGDGTRLSIL.

The CDR3 is CATSTGTTKVEQFF. The DNA for the CDR3 is TGTGCCACCAGCACCGGGACTACCAAAGTAGAGCAGTTCTTC. This chain joins TRBV15 and TRBJ2-1; 7 bases fit TRBD2. The germline gives CDR1 LNHNV, CDR2 YYDKDF (reference sequence). The ends lost 4 bases at V and 10 bases at J; junction bases unmatched: 10. The CDR3 is made up of 14 amino acids.

The gene calls are TRBV7-8 and TRBJ1-3, with TRBD1 matching over 8 bases. The V and J ends lost 5 bases and 2 bases, in that order; junction bases with no gene match: 5. CDR3 size: 15 residues. CDR1 SGHVS and CDR2 FQNEAQ come from the germline V gene. The CDR3 coding sequence is TGTGCCAGCAGCGTGGACAGGGCAGCTGGAAACACCATATATTTT. It yields the protein CASSVDRAAGNTIYF.

Here the CDR3 DNA reads TGTGCCAGCAGCCAAACAGATACGCAGTATTTT. This sequence encodes CASSQTDTQYF. J is TRBJ2-3 and V is TRBV7-9; no firm D call. V gave up 5 bases and J gave up 3 bases, with 3 bases separating them. The CDR3 sequence is 11 residues long. CDR1 and CDR2 from the germline V gene are SEHNR and FQNEAQ (reference sequence).

The V call is TRBV5-1, the J call TRBJ1-1; a weak D match, TRBD1 (5 bases). The CDR3 consists of 15 residues. Germline V lookup: CDR1 SGHRS, CDR2 YFSETQ. V dropped 0 bases and J dropped 6 bases, with 15 bases sitting between them. CDR3 sequence reads: CASSLVYSGGSEAFF. CDR3 bases: TGCGCCAGCAGCTTGGTTTATAGTGGGGGTTCTGAAGCTTTCTTT.

The rearrangement uses TRBV6-5 and TRBJ1-3; D is ambiguous. Germline assignment: CDR1 MNHEY and CDR2 SVGAGI. This CDR3 has 15 amino acids. V lost 0 bases, J lost 4 bases, and 10 bases lay in between. This CDR3 reads CASSYSRAQGNTIYF. CDR3 DNA sequence: TGTGCCAGCAGTTACTCCCGGGCACAGGGAAACACCATATATTTT.